This T cell receptor (beta chain) was observed in a study of T-cell memory formation after mild COVID-19 (dated by TCRdb to the early 2020s). Concerning the study at large: TCR sequence clusters from the two donors were found to be largely donor specific. In two donors, T-cell clones that expanded and contracted after mild COVID-19 were followed by sequencing TCRalpha and TCRbeta repertoires longitudinally. Two young, previously healthy adult volunteers, one female and one male, were included in the cohort.

Remarks on this clonotype: The antigen it binds to is not known. Base qualities were left out, and no much larger clone turns up one base away.

Germline trimming amounts to 3 bases on V and 4 bases on J, with 7 as the count of junction bases outside the gene matches. Including cysteine and phenylalanine, the CDR3 has 15 amino acids. Only the CDR3 portion is preserved as DNA: 45 bases, with reading frame beginning at the first base. Per the germline V gene (reference sequence), GTSNPN is the CDR1 and SVGIG is the CDR2. What the study reported, not specific to this receptor: Whether the second-wave clones peaking on day 37 were SARS-CoV-2 specific was not confirmed. Contracting CD4+ clones were located mainly in the CM and EM memory subsets, whereas CD8+ clones were found to be enriched in EMRA. The study covered only a couple of mild cases, and larger cohorts including severe cases with pre-infection samples were considered necessary. Some responding clones were detected in pre-infection memory, suggesting pre-existing cross-reactive memory T cells joined the SARS-CoV-2 response. Clones that contracted from day 15 to 85 showed balanced CD4/CD8 phenotypes, whereas a second wave of clones that expanded from day 15 to 37 leaned towards CD4+.

Ficoll-Paque density gradient centrifugation was used to isolate PBMCs. The reads were generated on an Illumina NovaSeq 6000. TCRalpha and TCRbeta cDNA libraries were constructed by 5'RACE with constant-segment primers, with sample barcodes and unique molecular identifiers being introduced. RNA was extracted from every sample with Trizol reagent. Amplification of the libraries took two PCR steps, and the second step added a second sample barcode plus Illumina TruSeq adapters. The libraries were sequenced on an Illumina NovaSeq using 2 x 150 bp paired-end reads. As for the original processing: Demultiplexing of reads and collapsing into UMI-guided consensus sequences were performed with migec v1.2.7. With mixcr v2.1.11, UMI consensuses were aligned to TRA and TRB V and J templates and assembled into clonotypes. A clonotype was counted as expanded or contracted only when both edgeR and NoisET called the clonotype significant, with the noise models trained on biological replicates. edgeR calls used a false discovery rate-adjusted p below 0.01 and a log2 fold-change threshold of 1. As an exploratory analysis of dynamics, max-normalized trajectories of the 1000 most abundant clonotypes were examined by PCA with hierarchical clustering. Separately sequenced CD4+ and CD8+ repertoires were used to assign a CD4 or CD8 phenotype to each responding clone. TCRdb took the public reads, trimmed them with fastp at Q25, ran MiXCR for clone calling and kept in-frame beta chains. A single entry per CDR3 protein holds the most common genes and DNA from its merged rows. The V and J calls were not made by the authors but by TCRdb's processing. Recorded for this sample are 280,000 or so distinct CDR3 sequences; around 17% of them occurred a single time. Roughly 24% of the sample is in the top ten clones.

The V and J genes are TRBV30 and TRBJ1-2; TRBD1 fits 11 bases in the junction. The specimen was PBMCs or a T cell subset sorted from them (not recorded which). The receptor's source is a man younger than 35 who had mild COVID-19 (a few samples of this study predate the infection). The sample titles of this study are shuffled in the database, so cell type and time point are left out; the donor was told from shared clones. The CDR3 loop reads CAWSKDRGRVYGYTF. The DNA sequence is given as TGTGCCTGGAGCAAGGACAGGGGGCGCGTCTATGGCTACACCTTC.